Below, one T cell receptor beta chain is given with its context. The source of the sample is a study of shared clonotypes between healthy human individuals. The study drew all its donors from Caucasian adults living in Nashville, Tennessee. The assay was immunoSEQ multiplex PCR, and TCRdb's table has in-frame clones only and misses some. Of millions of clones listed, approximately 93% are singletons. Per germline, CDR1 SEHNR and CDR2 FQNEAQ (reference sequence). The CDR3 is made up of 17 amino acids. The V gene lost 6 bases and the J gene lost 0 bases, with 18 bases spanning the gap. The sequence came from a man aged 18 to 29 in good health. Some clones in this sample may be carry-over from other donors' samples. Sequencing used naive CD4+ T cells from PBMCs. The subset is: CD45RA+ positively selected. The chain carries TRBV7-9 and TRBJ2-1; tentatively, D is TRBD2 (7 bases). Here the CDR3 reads CASRPRGGPNSYNEQFF. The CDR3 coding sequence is TGTGCCAGCAGACCGAGGGGGGGACCCAACTCCTACAATGAGCAGTTCTTC. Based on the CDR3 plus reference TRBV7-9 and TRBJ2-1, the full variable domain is DTGVSQNPRHKITKRGQNVTFRCDPISEHNRLYWYRQTLGQGPEFLTYFQNEAQLEKSRLLSDRFSAERPKGSFSTLEIQRTEQGDSAMYLCASRPRGGPNSYNEQFFGPGTRLTVL.